One and the same sample provided the 6 T cell receptor beta chains below, sequenced in a study of Ad26.COV2.S vaccination and SARS-CoV-2 variants. As to treatment: some 20 received Ad26.COV2.S at low or high dose, single or two shots; 5 received placebo; per-sample allocation not given. Sampling was performed 63 days after the first vaccine or placebo injection. Method: immunoSEQ multiplex PCR; TCRdb's copy keeps in-frame clones and lacks some. The data contain roughly 400,000 clones, 80% to 95% of them seen just once; the ten biggest clones take up less than 4.5%. This material consisted of peripheral blood, taken in a trial of Ad26.COV2.S vaccine versus placebo. The receptors come from a person aged 18-60 years who received the Ad26.COV2.S COVID-19 vaccine or a placebo.

The chain is built from TRBV5-6 and TRBJ2-1; 8 nucleotides match TRBD2. Germline V gene sequence: CDR1 SGHDT, CDR2 YYEEEE. The trim removed 4 bases at V and 6 bases at J, leaving 9 bases unmatched. The CDR3 has 15 residues. The CDR3, as DNA: TGTGCCAGCAGCCTGAGGGTGGGACTAGTCAATGAGCAGTTCTTC. Translated, it gives CASSLRVGLVNEQFF. Variable domain in full (rest from reference TRBV5-6 and TRBJ2-1): DAGVTQSPTHLIKTRGQQVTLRCSPKSGHDTVSWYQQALGQGPQFIFQYYEEEERQRGNFPDRFSGHQFPNYSSELNVNALLLGDSALYLCASSLRVGLVNEQFFGPGTRLTVL.

The V and J genes are TRBV29-1 and TRBJ2-7; 11 positions match TRBD2. Germline loops: CDR1 SQVTM, CDR2 ANQGSEA. After removal of 4 bases from V and 6 bases from J, the junction contained 8 bases not matched to a gene. This CDR3 has 14 amino acids. In DNA, the CDR3 is TGCAGCGTTGCTCCCAGACTAGCGGGATCCGAGCAGTACTTC. Translated, it gives CSVAPRLAGSEQYF.

V and J are TRBV2 and TRBJ2-7; D uncertain. The CDR3 is 13 residues long. V was shortened by 4 bases and J by 3 bases, with 10 bases between the two germline ends. The germline V gene has CDR1 SNHLY and CDR2 FYNNEI. The CDR3 DNA is TGTGCCAGCAGTGTATTGGCAGACTACGAGCAGTACTTC. Translated, it gives CASSVLADYEQYF.

This chain links TRBV23-1 with TRBJ2-2; maybe TRBD1 (5 bases). TRBV23-1 is given ORF status, its function remaining uncertain. There are 19 residues in the CDR3. Between the trimmed V and J ends, which lost 2 bases and 1 base, there was a span of 20 bases. The CDR3 sequence: CASSQHQGDHKRNTGELFF. In nucleotides, the CDR3 is TGCGCCAGCAGTCAACACCAGGGTGACCATAAAAGGAACACCGGGGAGCTGTTTTTT.

This chain connects TRBV2 to TRBJ2-1, with TRBD2 identical over 8 bases. The CDR3 totals 15 residues. Per the germline V gene, CDR1 is SNHLY and CDR2 is FYNNEI. With 6 bases clipped from V and 1 base from J, the junction kept 5 bases outside the gene matches. CDR3 sequence reads: CASRGSGASYNEQFF. CDR3 DNA: TGTGCCAGCAGGGGTAGCGGGGCTTCCTACAATGAGCAGTTCTTC.

The chain carries TRBV4-3 and TRBJ2-1; D perhaps matches TRBD2 (6 bases). This CDR3 is built from 18 residues. In germline, CDR1 is LGHNA, CDR2 YSLEER. With 1 base removed from V and 5 bases from J, the gap between germline ends came to 21 bases. For the CDR3, the DNA is TGCGCCAGCAGCCAAGGAAGGATTATGGGGGGTAAACACAATGAGCAGTTCTTC. It yields the protein CASSQGRIMGGKHNEQFF.